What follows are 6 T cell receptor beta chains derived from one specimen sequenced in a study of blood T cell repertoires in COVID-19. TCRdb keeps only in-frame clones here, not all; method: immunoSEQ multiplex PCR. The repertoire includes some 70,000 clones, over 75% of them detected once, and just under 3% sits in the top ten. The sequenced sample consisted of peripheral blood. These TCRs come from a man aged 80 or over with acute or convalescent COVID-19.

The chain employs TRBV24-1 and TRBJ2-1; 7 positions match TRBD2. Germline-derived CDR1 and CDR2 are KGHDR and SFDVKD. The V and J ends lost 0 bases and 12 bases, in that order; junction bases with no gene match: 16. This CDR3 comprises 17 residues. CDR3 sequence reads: CATSDLQASGSSGGQFF. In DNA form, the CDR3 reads TGTGCCACCAGTGATTTGCAGGCTAGCGGTTCTTCCGGTGGGCAGTTCTTC.

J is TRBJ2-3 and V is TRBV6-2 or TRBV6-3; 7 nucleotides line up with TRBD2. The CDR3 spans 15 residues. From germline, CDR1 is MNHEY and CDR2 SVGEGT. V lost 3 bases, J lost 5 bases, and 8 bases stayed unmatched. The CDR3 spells CASSYRGRAGDTQYF. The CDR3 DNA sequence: TGTGCCAGCAGTTATCGTGGGAGGGCCGGAGATACGCAGTATTTT.

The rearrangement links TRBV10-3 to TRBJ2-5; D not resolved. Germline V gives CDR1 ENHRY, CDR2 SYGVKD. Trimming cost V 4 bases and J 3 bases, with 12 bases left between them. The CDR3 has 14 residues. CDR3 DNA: TGTGCCATCAGTGGCTCGGGTTCTAAAGAGACCCAGTACTTC. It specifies CAISGSGSKETQYF.

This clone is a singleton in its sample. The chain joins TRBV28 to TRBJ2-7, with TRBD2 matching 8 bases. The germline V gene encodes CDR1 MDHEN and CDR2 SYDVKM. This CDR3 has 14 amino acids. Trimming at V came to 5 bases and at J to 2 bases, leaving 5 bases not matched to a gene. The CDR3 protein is CASSQRGTTYEQYF. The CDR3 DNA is TGTGCCAGCAGTCAGCGGGGGACTACCTACGAGCAGTACTTC.

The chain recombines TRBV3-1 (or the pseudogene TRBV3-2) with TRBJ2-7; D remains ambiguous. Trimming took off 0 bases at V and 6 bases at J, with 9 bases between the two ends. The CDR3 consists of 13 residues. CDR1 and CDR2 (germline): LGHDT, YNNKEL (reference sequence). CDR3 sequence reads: CASSQEPGSEQYF. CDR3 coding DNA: TGTGCCAGCAGCCAAGAACCCGGGTCCGAGCAGTACTTC.

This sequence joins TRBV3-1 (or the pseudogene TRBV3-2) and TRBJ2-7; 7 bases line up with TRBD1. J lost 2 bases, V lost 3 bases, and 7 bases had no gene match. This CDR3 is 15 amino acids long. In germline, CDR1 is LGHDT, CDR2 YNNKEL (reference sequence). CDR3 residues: CASSHSDRPTYEQYF. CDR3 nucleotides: TGTGCCAGCAGCCATTCGGACAGGCCTACCTACGAGCAGTACTTC.